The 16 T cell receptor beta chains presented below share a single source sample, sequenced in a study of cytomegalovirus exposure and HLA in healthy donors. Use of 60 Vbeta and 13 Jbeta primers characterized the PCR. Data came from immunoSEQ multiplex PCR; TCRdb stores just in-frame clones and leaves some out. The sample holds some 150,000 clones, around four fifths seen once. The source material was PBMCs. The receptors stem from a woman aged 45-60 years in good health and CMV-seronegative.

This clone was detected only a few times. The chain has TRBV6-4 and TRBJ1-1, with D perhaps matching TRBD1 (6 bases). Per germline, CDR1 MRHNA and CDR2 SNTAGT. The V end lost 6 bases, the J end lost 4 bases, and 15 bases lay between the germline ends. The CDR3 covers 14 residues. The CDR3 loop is CASSTEGGGTEAFF. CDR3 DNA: TGTGCCAGCAGCACCGAGGGGGGGGGCACTGAAGCTTTCTTT.

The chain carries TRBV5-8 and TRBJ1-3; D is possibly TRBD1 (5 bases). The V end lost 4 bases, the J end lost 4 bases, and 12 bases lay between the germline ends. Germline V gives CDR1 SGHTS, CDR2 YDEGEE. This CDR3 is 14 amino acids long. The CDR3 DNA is TGTGCCAGCAGCCAGACCGGGGGGGGAAACACCATATATTTT. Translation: CASSQTGGGNTIYF.

The CDR3 DNA is TGCGCCAGCAGCTCCACAGGGGGCGCCCCCTATGGCTACACCTTC. It is translated as CASSSTGGAPYGYTF. J is TRBJ1-2 and V is TRBV5-1; 9 positions match TRBD1. This CDR3 is 15 amino acids long. Unmatched junction bases numbered 7, after V lost 3 bases and J lost 4 bases. Germline V CDR1 and CDR2: SGHRS, YFSETQ.

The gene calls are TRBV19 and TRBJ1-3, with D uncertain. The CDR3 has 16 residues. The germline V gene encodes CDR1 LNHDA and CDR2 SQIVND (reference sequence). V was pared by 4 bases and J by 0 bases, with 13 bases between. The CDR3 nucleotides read TGTGCCAGTAGTACACCGACACCAAGCTCTGGAAACACCATATATTTT. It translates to CASSTPTPSSGNTIYF.

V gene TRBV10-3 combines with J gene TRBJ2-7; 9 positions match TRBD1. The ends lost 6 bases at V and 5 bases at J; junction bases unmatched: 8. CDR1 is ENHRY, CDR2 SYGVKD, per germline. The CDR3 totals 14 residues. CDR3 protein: CAIRRDRATHEQYF. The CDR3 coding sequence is TGTGCCATCAGGAGGGACAGGGCCACCCACGAGCAGTACTTC.

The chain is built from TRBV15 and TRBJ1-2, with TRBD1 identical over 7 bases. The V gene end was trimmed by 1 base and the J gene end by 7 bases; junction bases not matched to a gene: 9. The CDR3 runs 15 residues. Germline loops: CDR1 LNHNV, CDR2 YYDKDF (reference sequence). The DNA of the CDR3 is TGTGCCACCAGCAGAGCCGAGACAGGGTTCGGTGGCTACACCTTC. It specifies CATSRAETGFGGYTF.

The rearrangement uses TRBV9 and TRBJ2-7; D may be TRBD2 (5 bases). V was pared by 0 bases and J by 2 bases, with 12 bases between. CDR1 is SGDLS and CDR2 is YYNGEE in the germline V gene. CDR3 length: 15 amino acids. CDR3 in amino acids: CASSVGGASTYEQYF. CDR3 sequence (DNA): TGTGCCAGCAGCGTAGGGGGAGCGTCTACCTACGAGCAGTACTTC.

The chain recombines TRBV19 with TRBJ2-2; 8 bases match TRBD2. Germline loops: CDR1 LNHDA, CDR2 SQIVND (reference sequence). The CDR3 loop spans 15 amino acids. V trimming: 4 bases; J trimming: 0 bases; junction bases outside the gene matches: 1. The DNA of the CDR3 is TGTGCCAGTAGTACGGGACTAGCGAACACCGGGGAGCTGTTTTTT. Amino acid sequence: CASSTGLANTGELFF. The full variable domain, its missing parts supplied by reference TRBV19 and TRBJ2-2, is DGGITQSPKYLFRKEGQNVTLSCEQNLNHDAMYWYRQDPGQGLRLIYYSQIVNDFQKGDIAEGYSVSREKKESFPLTVTSAQKNPTAFYLCASSTGLANTGELFFGEGSRLTVL.

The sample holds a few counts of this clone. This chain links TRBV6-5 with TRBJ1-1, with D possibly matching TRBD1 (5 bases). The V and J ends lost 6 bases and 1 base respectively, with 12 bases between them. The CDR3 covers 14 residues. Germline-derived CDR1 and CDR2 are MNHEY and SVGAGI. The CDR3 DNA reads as TGTGCCAGCAGGGACACGGGAGAGAACACTGAAGCTTTCTTT. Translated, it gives CASRDTGENTEAFF.

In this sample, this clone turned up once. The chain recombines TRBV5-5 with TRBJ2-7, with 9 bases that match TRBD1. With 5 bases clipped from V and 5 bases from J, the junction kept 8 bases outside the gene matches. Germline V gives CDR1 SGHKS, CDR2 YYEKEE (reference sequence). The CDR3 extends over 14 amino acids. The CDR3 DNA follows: TGTGCCAGCAGTTCGACAGGGGGGTCGGACGAGCAGTACTTC. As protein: CASSSTGGSDEQYF.

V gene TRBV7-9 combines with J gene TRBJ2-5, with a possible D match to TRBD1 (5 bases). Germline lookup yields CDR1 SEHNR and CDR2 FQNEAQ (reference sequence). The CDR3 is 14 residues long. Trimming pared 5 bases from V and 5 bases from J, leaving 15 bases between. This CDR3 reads CASSLSAGQETQYF. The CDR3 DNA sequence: TGTGCCAGCAGCCTATCGGCAGGGCAGGAGACCCAGTACTTC.

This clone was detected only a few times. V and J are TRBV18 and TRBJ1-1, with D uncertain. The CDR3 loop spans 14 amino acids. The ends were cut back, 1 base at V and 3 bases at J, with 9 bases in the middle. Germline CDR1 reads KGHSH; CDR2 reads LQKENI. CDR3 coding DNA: TGTGCCAGCTCACCACTCGGGGTAGACACTGAAGCTTTCTTT. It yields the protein CASSPLGVDTEAFF.

CDR3 sequence reads: CASSQGRKAGTDTQYF. The DNA of the CDR3 is TGCGCCAGCAGCCAAGGCCGGAAAGCGGGCACAGATACGCAGTATTTT. V is TRBV4-3 and J is TRBJ2-3; TRBD2 is a possible D gene (5 bases). The V gene lost 1 base and the J gene lost 1 base, with 12 bases spanning the gap. CDR1 is LGHNA, CDR2 YSLEER, per germline. CDR3 length: 16 amino acids.

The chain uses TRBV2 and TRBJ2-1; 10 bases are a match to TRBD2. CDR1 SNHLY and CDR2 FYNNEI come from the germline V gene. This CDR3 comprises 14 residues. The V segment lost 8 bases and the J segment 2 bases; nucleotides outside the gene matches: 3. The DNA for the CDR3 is TGTGCCAGCTGTACTAGCGGGACCTACAATGAGCAGTTCTTC. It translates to CASCTSGTYNEQFF.

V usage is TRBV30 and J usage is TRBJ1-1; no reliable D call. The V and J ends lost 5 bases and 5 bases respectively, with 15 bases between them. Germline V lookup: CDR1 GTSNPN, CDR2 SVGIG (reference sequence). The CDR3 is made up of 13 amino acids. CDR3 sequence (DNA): TGTGCCTGGCAACCAGACCCGGGAACTGAAGCTTTCTTT. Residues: CAWQPDPGTEAFF.

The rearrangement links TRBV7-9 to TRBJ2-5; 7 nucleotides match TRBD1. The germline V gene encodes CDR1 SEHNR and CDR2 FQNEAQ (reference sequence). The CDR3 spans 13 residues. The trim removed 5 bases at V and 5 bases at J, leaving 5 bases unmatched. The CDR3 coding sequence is TGTGCCAGCAGCCCGGGACAGACCGAGACCCAGTACTTC. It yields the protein CASSPGQTETQYF.